This TCR beta chain comes out of a study of control samples from healthy donors and cancer patients. Sequencing was performed with immunoSEQ multiplex PCR; in TCRdb, only in-frame clones are kept and a portion is missing. In the table there are 100,000 to 150,000 clones, about 95% of which are singletons. The origin of this receptor is a young man in good health. Sequenced sample: blood.

The CDR3 protein is CASRPGQGHYGYTF. Here the CDR3 DNA reads TGTGCAAGCCGACCCGGACAGGGCCACTATGGCTACACCTTC. This chain connects TRBV12-2 to TRBJ1-2; the table gives TRBD1 as D, unverified against the DNA. TRBV12-2 has pseudogene status. The CDR3 is 14 residues long.